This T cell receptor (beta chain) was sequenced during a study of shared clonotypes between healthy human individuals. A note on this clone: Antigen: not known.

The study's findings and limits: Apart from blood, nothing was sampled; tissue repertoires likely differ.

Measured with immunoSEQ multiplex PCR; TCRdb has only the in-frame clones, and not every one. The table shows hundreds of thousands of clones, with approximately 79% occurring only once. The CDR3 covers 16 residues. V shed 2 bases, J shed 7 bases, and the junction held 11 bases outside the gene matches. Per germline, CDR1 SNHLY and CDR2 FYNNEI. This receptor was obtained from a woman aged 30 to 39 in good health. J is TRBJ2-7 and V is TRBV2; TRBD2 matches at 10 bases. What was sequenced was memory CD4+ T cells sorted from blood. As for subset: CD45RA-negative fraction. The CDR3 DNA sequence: TGTGCCAGCAGTGAACATCGGCTAGCGGGAGCTAGGGAGCAGTACTTC. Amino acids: CASSEHRLAGAREQYF.